These 5 T cell receptor beta chains share one sample of origin, sequenced in a study of control samples from healthy donors and cancer patients. Sequencing used immunoSEQ multiplex PCR; TCRdb keeps in-frame clones, though not all of them. The top ten clones hold 4.9% of a sample with roughly 150,000 clones, 75% to 90% of them seen once. Sequenced sample: blood. The receptors shown here come from a man aged 25 to 45 in good health.

V gene TRBV7-3 combines with J gene TRBJ2-3; D is undetermined. V was pared by 5 bases and J by 1 base, with 13 bases between. CDR1 is SGHTA and CDR2 is FQGTGA in the germline V gene. The CDR3 totals 15 residues. CDR3 in DNA: TGTGCCAGCAGCCAGACGTACTCGCGCACAGATACGCAGTATTTT. Protein sequence: CASSQTYSRTDTQYF. Full variable domain (outside the CDR3, taken from reference TRBV7-3 and TRBJ2-3): GAGVSQTPSNKVTEKGKYVELRCDPISGHTALYWYRQSLGQGPEFLIYFQGTGAADDSGLPNDRFFAVRPEGSVSTLKIQRTERGDSAVYLCASSQTYSRTDTQYFGPGTRLTVL.

The V call is TRBV4-3, the J call TRBJ2-7, with a possible D match to TRBD2 (5 bases). V dropped 0 bases and J dropped 4 bases, with 13 bases sitting between them. The CDR3 covers 15 residues. CDR1 is LGHNA and CDR2 is YSLEER in the germline V gene. The CDR3 region is CASSQDGSGVYEQYF. DNA of the CDR3: TGCGCCAGCAGCCAAGATGGAAGCGGAGTATACGAGCAGTACTTC.

The CDR3 DNA sequence: TGTGCCAGCAGCTTAACAGGACTAGCTGGGTACGAGCAGTACTTC. Amino acids: CASSLTGLAGYEQYF. This rearrangement joins TRBV7-2 to TRBJ2-7; TRBD2 agrees at 8 bases. CDR1 and CDR2 from the germline V gene are SGHTA and FQGNSA. V was pared by 2 bases and J by 4 bases, with 7 bases of the junction left unmatched. The CDR3 consists of 15 residues.

V is TRBV6-2 or TRBV6-3 and J is TRBJ1-4; D unclear. The CDR3 consists of 15 residues. The V end lost 5 bases, the J end lost 2 bases, and 12 bases lay between the germline ends. Germline V gives CDR1 MNHEY, CDR2 SVGEGT. The CDR3 spells CASSPEGFTNEKLFF. The CDR3 nucleotides are TGTGCCAGCAGTCCCGAGGGTTTTACTAATGAAAAACTGTTTTTT.

The chain has TRBV3-1 (or the pseudogene TRBV3-2) and TRBJ2-2; TRBD2 agrees at 7 bases. Germline V CDR1 and CDR2: LGHDT, YNNKEL (reference sequence). Trimming removed 9 bases from V and 10 bases from J; junction bases left unmatched: 23. This CDR3 has 17 residues. The CDR3 loop is CARRKGGASPDFEELFF. The CDR3 DNA reads TGTGCCAGAAGAAAGGGAGGGGCTTCCCCCGATTTTGAGGAGCTGTTTTTT.